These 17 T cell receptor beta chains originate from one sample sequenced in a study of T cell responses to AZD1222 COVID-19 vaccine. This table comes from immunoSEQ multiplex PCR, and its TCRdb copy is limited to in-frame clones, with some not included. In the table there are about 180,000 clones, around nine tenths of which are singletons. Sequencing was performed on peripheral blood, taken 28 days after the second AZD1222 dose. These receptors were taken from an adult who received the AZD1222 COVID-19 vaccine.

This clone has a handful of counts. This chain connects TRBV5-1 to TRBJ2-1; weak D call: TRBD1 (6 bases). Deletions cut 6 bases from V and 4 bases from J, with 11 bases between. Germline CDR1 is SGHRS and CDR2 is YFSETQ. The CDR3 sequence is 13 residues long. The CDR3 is CASTEGEYNEQFF. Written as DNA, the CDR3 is TGCGCCAGCACCGAGGGGGAGTACAATGAGCAGTTCTTC.

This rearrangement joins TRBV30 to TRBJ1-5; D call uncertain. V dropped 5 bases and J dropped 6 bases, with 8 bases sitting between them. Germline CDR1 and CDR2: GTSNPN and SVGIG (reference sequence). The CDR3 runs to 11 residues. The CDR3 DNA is TGTGCCTGGGGGGAGAGTCAGCCCCAGCATTTT. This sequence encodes CAWGESQPQHF.

CDR3 amino acids: CASSQERSGTDTQYF. The CDR3 nucleotides are TGCGCCAGCAGCCAAGAAAGGTCGGGCACAGATACGCAGTATTTT. V and J are TRBV4-3 and TRBJ2-3, with D unclear. The length of the CDR3 is 15 residues. The V and J ends lost 0 bases and 1 base respectively, with 8 bases between them. The germline V gene has CDR1 LGHNA and CDR2 YSLEER.

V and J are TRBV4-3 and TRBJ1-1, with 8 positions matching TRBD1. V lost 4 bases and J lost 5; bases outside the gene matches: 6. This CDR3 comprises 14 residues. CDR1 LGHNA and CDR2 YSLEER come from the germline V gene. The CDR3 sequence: CASSPGTGPTEAFF. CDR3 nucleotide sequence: TGCGCCAGCAGCCCAGGGACAGGACCGACTGAAGCTTTCTTT.

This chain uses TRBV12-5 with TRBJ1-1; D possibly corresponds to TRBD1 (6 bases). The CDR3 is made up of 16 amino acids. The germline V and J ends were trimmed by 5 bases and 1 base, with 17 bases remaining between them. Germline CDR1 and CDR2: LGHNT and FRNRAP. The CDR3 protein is CASGKEQGRGNTEAFF. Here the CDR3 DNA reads TGTGCTAGTGGTAAGGAACAGGGCCGGGGGAACACTGAAGCTTTCTTT.

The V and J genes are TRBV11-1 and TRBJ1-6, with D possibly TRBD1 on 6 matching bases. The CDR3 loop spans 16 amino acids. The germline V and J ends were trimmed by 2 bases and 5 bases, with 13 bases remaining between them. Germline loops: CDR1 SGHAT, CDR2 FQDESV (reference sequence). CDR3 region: CASSLQQGSNNSPLHF. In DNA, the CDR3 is TGTGCCAGCAGCTTACAGCAGGGGAGTAATAATTCACCCCTCCACTTT.

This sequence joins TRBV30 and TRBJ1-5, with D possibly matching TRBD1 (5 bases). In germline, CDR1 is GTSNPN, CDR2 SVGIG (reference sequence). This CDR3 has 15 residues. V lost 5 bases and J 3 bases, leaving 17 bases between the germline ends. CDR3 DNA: TGTGCCTGGGGGCCGTCCGGGACCTCCAATCAGCCCCAGCATTTT. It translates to CAWGPSGTSNQPQHF.

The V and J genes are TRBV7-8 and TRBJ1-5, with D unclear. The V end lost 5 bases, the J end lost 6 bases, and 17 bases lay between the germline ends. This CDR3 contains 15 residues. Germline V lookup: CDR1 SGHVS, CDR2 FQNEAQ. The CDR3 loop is CASSPFPGRGQPQHF. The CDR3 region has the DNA TGTGCCAGCAGCCCATTTCCCGGAAGAGGTCAGCCCCAGCATTTT.

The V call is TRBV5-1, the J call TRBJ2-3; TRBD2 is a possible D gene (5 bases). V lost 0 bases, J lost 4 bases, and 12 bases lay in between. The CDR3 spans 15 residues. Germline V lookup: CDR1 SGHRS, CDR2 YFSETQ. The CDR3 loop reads CASSLAGSAADTQYF. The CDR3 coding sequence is TGCGCCAGCAGCTTGGCGGGTAGCGCGGCAGATACGCAGTATTTT.

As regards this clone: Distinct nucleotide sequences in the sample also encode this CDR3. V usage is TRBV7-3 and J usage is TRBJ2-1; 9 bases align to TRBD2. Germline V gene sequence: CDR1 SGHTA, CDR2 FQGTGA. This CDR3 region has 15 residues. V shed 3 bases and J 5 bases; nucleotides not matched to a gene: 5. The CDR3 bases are TGTGCCAGCAGCTTGACTAGCGGAGCCAACAATGAGCAGTTCTTC. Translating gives CASSLTSGANNEQFF.

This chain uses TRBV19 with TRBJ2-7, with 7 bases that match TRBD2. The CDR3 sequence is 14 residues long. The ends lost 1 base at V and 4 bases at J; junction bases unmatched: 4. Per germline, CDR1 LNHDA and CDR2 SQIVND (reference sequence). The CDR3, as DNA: TGTGCCAGTAGTATAGGCGTCGGGGGGTACGAGCAGTACTTC. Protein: CASSIGVGGYEQYF.

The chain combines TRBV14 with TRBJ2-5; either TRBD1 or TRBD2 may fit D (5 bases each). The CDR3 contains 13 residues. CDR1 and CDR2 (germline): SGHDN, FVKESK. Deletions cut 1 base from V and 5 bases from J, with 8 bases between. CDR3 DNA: TGTGCCAGCAGCCAAGGAGGGGTGGAGACCCAGTACTTC. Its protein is CASSQGGVETQYF.

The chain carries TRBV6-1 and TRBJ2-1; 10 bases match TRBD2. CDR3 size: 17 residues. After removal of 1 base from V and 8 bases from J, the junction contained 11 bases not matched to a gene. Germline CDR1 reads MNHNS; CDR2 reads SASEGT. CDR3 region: CASSEGGGLAGAYEQFF. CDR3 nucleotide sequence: TGTGCCAGCAGTGAAGGGGGGGGGCTAGCGGGAGCCTATGAGCAGTTCTTC.

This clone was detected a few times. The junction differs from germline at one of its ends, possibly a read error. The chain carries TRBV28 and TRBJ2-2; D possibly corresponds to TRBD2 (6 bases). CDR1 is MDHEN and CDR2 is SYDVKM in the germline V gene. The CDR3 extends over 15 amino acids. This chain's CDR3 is CASSLRLAKTGELFF. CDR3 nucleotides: TGTGCCAGCAGTTTAAGGCTAGCGAAAACCGGGGAGCTGTTTTTT.

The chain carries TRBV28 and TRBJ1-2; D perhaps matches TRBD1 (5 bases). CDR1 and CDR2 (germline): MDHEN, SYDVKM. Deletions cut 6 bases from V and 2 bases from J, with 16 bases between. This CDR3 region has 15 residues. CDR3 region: CASRALTYRNYGYTF. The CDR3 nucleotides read TGTGCCAGCAGGGCGCTTACTTACAGGAACTATGGCTACACCTTC.

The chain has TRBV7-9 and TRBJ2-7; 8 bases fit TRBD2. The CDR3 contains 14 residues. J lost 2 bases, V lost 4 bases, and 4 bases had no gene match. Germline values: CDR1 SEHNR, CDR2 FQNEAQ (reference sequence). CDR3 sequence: CASSSQGLAYEQYF. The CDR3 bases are TGTGCCAGCAGCTCCCAGGGACTAGCCTACGAGCAGTACTTC.

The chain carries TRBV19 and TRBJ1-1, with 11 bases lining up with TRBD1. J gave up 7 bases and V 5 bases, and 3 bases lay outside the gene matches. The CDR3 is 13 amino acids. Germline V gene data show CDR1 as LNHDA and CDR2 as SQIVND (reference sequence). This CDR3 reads CASSAGTGGEAFF. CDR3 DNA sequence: TGTGCCAGTAGTGCAGGGACAGGGGGTGAAGCTTTCTTT.